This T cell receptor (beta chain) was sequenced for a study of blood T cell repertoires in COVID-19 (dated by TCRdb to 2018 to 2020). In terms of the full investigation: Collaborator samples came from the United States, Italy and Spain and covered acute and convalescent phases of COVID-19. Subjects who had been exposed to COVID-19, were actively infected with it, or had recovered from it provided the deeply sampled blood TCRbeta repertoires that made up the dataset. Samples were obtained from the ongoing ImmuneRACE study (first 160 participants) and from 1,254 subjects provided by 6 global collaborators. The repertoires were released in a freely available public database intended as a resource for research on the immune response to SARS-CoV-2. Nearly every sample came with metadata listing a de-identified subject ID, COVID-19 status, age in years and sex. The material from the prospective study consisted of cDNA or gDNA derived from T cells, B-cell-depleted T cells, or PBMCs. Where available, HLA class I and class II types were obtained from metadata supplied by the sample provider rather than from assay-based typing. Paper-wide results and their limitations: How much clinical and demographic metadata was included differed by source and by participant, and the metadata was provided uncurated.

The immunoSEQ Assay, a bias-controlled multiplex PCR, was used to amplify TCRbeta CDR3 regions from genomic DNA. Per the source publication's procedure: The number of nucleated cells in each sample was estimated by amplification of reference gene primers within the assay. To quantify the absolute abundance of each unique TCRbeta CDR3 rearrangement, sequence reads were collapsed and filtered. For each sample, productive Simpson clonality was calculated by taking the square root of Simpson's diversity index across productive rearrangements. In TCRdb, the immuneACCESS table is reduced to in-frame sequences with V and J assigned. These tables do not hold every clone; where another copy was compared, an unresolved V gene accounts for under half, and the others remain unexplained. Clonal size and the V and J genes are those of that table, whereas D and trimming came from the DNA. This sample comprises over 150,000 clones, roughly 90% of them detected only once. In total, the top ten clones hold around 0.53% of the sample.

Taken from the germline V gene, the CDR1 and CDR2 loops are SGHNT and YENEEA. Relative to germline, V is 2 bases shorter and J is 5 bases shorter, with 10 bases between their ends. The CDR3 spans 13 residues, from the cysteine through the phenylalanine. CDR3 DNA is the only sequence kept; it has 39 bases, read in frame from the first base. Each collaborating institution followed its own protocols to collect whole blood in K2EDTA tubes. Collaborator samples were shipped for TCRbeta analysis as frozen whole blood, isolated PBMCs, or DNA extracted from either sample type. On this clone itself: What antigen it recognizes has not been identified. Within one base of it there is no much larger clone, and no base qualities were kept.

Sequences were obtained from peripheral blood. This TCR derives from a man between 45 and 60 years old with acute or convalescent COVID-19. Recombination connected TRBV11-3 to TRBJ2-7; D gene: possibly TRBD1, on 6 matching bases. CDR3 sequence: CASSLNRVHEQYF. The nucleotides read TGTGCCAGCAGCTTAAACAGGGTCCACGAGCAGTACTTC.